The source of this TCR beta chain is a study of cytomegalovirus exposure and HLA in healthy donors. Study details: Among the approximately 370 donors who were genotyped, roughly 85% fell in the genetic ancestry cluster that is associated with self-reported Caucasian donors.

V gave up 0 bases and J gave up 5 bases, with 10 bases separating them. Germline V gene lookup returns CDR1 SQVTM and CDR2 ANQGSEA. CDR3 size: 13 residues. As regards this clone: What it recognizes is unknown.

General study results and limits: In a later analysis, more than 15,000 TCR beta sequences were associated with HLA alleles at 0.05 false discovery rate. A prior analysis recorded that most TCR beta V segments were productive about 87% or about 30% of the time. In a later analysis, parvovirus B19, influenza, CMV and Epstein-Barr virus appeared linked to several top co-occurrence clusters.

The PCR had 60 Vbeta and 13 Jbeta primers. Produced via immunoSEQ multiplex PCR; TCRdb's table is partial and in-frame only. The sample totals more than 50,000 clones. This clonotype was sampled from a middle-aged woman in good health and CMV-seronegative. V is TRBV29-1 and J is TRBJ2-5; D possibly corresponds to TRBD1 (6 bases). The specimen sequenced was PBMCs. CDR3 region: CSVEEVGAETQYF. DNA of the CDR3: TGCAGCGTTGAAGAGGTGGGGGCGGAGACCCAGTACTTC.